One sample yielded the 17 T cell receptor beta chains listed below, sequenced in a study of cytomegalovirus exposure and HLA in healthy donors. PCR amplification relied on 60 Vbeta primers (plus 13 Jbeta primers). The assay was immunoSEQ multiplex PCR, and TCRdb's table has in-frame clones only and misses some. The sample has 100,000 or so clones, about four fifths seen once. Sequences were obtained from PBMCs. The receptors derive from a man between 25 and 39 years old in good health and CMV-seronegative.

This chain joins TRBV27 and TRBJ2-7; D might be TRBD2 (5 bases). Germline CDR1 is MNHEY and CDR2 is SMNVEV (reference sequence). This CDR3 has 15 amino acids. V gave up 4 bases and J gave up 5 bases, with 18 bases separating them. The DNA of the CDR3 is TGTGCCAGCAGTTCTAGCCGCAGTCGAGTCCACGAGCAGTACTTC. Protein product: CASSSSRSRVHEQYF.

The V and J genes are TRBV28 and TRBJ2-1; D might be TRBD2 (6 bases). Trimming shortened V by 5 bases and J by 5 bases, and 7 bases separated the two germline ends. The CDR3 runs to 12 residues. Looked up from germline, CDR1 is MDHEN and CDR2 is SYDVKM. The CDR3 protein is CASSGLNNEQFF. The CDR3, as DNA: TGTGCCAGCAGTGGACTAAACAATGAGCAGTTCTTC.

V is TRBV9 and J is TRBJ1-2; D ambiguous. Germline lookup yields CDR1 SGDLS and CDR2 YYNGEE. With 0 bases removed from V and 3 bases from J, the gap between germline ends came to 6 bases. This CDR3 comprises 13 residues. The CDR3 nucleotides are TGTGCCAGCAGCGTAGATGGAGACTATGGCTACACCTTC. Translating it yields CASSVDGDYGYTF. Together with reference TRBV9 and TRBJ1-2, the CDR3 gives the full variable domain: DSGVTQTPKHLITATGQRVTLRCSPRSGDLSVYWYQQSLDQGLQFLIQYYNGEERAKGNILERFSAQQFPDLHSELNLSSLELGDSALYFCASSVDGDYGYTFGSGTRLTVV.

The chain employs TRBV19 and TRBJ1-2; 8 nucleotides line up with TRBD1. In germline, CDR1 is LNHDA, CDR2 SQIVND (reference sequence). This CDR3 contains 14 residues. After removal of 6 bases from V and 5 bases from J, the junction contained 8 bases not matched to a gene. The CDR3 bases are TGTGCCAGTAGGAACCAGGGGGCCCGGTATGGCTACACCTTC. Encoded protein: CASRNQGARYGYTF.

The V gene is TRBV6-1, the J gene TRBJ1-4, with a possible D match to TRBD1 (5 bases). The CDR3 spans 17 residues. The V gene lost 0 bases and the J gene lost 8 bases, with 19 bases spanning the gap. Germline CDR1 MNHNS, CDR2 SASEGT. The CDR3 nucleotides read TGTGCCAGCAGTGAAGCGCTCTCCCGGGGGAGTAGCGAAAAACTGTTTTTT. It is translated as CASSEALSRGSSEKLFF.

The CDR3 coding sequence is TGCAGCGTTGAATTTGATTCCGGCTATGGCTACACCTTC. It translates to CSVEFDSGYGYTF. The chain links TRBV29-1 to TRBJ1-2; D call uncertain. V was pared by 2 bases and J by 4 bases, with 11 bases between. The CDR3 runs 13 residues. Germline V gene data show CDR1 as SQVTM and CDR2 as ANQGSEA.

This clone is a singleton in its sample. V and J are TRBV30 and TRBJ2-7; TRBD2 agrees at 9 bases. The CDR3 consists of 17 residues. Germline-derived CDR1 and CDR2 are GTSNPN and SVGIG (reference sequence). Germline trimming cut 3 bases from V and 2 bases from J; bases unmatched to any gene: 14. CDR3 sequence reads: CAWSWASGRFVTYEQYF. Here the CDR3 DNA reads TGTGCCTGGAGCTGGGCCAGCGGGAGGTTTGTCACCTACGAGCAGTACTTC.

This clone was detected only once. The DNA of the CDR3 is TGTGCCAGCAGCCCGCCCTTAGGACAGGGGATATCCTACGAGCAGTACTTC. It is translated as CASSPPLGQGISYEQYF. The chain employs TRBV5-6 and TRBJ2-7, with 9 nucleotides matching TRBD1. Germline loops: CDR1 SGHDT, CDR2 YYEEEE. V dropped 4 bases and J dropped 1; count of bases not matched to a gene: 12. This CDR3 spans 17 amino acids.

The chain uses TRBV7-2 and TRBJ2-3, with D tentatively TRBD1 (5 bases). Germline CDR1 is SGHTA and CDR2 is FQGNSA. This CDR3 region has 14 residues. The V and J ends lost 3 bases and 2 bases respectively, with 9 bases between them. The CDR3 loop is CASSLGLPTDTQYF. As DNA, the CDR3 is TGTGCCAGCAGCTTGGGGCTACCCACAGATACGCAGTATTTT.

This clone is a singleton in its sample. The chain uses TRBV7-2 and TRBJ2-7, with D perhaps matching TRBD1 (6 bases). Trimming took off 4 bases at V and 3 bases at J, with 13 bases between the two ends. Germline V gene data show CDR1 as SGHTA and CDR2 as FQGNSA. CDR3 length equals 14 residues. The CDR3 sequence: CASSSYQGGYEQYF. CDR3 sequence (DNA): TGTGCCAGCAGCTCTTATCAAGGGGGCTACGAGCAGTACTTC.

This chain connects TRBV6-1 to TRBJ2-7; 10 bases are shared with TRBD2. This CDR3 comprises 15 residues. After removal of 6 bases from V and 4 bases from J, the junction contained 9 bases not matched to a gene. Germline V gives CDR1 MNHNS, CDR2 SASEGT. CDR3 residues: CASRGLAGGLYEQYF. In DNA, the CDR3 is TGTGCCAGCAGGGGTTTAGCGGGGGGTCTTTACGAGCAGTACTTC.

The chain recombines TRBV7-9 with TRBJ2-3, with 8 positions matching TRBD1. V dropped 5 bases and J dropped 3; count of bases not matched to a gene: 7. CDR1 and CDR2 from the germline V gene are SEHNR and FQNEAQ (reference sequence). The CDR3 runs 15 residues. Here the CDR3 reads CASSQGGQGTDTQYF. CDR3 in DNA: TGTGCCAGCAGCCAAGGTGGACAGGGTACAGATACGCAGTATTTT.

The chain has TRBV18 and TRBJ1-2; 9 bases match TRBD1. Germline V gene data show CDR1 as KGHSH and CDR2 as LQKENI. This CDR3 comprises 15 residues. The J segment lost 3 bases and the V segment lost 1 base, leaving 3 bases of the junction unmatched. Here the CDR3 reads CASSPRTGVDYGYTF. The CDR3 coding sequence is TGTGCCAGCTCACCACGGACAGGGGTGGACTATGGCTACACCTTC.

This clone turned up a few times. This chain's CDR3 is CAISELSEAFF. DNA for the CDR3: TGTGCCATCAGTGAGTTATCTGAAGCTTTCTTT. The chain has TRBV10-3 and TRBJ1-1; D remains unclear. Trimming cost V 1 base and J 6 bases, with 3 bases left between them. From germline, CDR1 is ENHRY and CDR2 SYGVKD. The CDR3 runs 11 residues.

The J gene is TRBJ2-3, the V gene TRBV6-6, with D possibly matching TRBD1 (5 bases). The germline V gene has CDR1 MNHNY and CDR2 SVGAGI (reference sequence). V shed 5 bases and J shed 0 bases, with 12 bases lying between them. The CDR3 is 15 residues long. For the CDR3, the DNA is TGTGCCAGCAGTCTCGACAGTCCAAGCACAGATACGCAGTATTTT. This codes for CASSLDSPSTDTQYF.

The V and J genes are TRBV30 and TRBJ2-2; tentatively, D is TRBD1 (6 bases). The V gene's germline CDR1 is GTSNPN and CDR2 SVGIG (reference sequence). V lost 4 bases and J 4 bases, leaving 22 bases between the germline ends. This CDR3 is built from 17 residues. The CDR3 protein is CAWTSLRWQGITGELFF. CDR3 DNA: TGTGCCTGGACCTCCCTAAGGTGGCAGGGGATCACCGGGGAGCTGTTTTTT.

The DNA of the CDR3 is TGTGCCAGCAGCTTGGGAGGCGACGATGAAAAACTGTTTTTT. Translated: CASSLGGDDEKLFF. The chain joins TRBV5-4 to TRBJ1-4, with no clear D. CDR3 size: 14 residues. From germline, CDR1 is SGHNT and CDR2 YYREEE (reference sequence). The V and J ends lost 0 bases and 6 bases respectively, with 9 bases between them.